The clone carrying this T cell receptor beta chain was seen repeatedly, ten times or more. Its antigen is not known. V gave up 3 bases and J gave up 5 bases, with 9 bases separating them. The CDR3 runs to 12 residues. Germline-derived CDR1 and CDR2 are DFQATT and SNEGSKA (reference sequence). 5'RACE generated cDNA with 10-nucleotide random UMIs. TCRdb reanalysed the 5' RACE reads using MiXCR and keeps one entry per CDR3 protein. The sample lists under 25,000 distinct CDR3 sequences, about 2.6% occurring once. The data belong to a study of neurological immune-mediated disorders. Whole-study findings and limits: Across subjects, no CDR3 amino acid sequence appeared in expanded clones of more than one subject, a finding that suggested private repertoires in all groups.

The sample taken for sequencing was PBMCs. The clonotype was recovered from a woman under 30 with multiple sclerosis. The rearrangement uses TRBV20-1 and TRBJ2-3, with D unresolved. The CDR3 region is CSASPKQDTQYF. CDR3 nucleotides: TGCAGTGCTAGCCCTAAGCAAGATACGCAGTATTTT.